The 32 T cell receptor beta chains presented below share a single source sample, sequenced in a study of blood T cells in healthy people across ages. Alongside a J-beta primer mix, a sample-barcoded 5' primer served in a second PCR lasting about 7 to 11 cycles. TCRdb re-analysed the 5' RACE reads in MiXCR, keeping a single row per CDR3 protein. Among about 640,000 distinct CDR3 sequences listed, roughly three fifths were seen once. Input material: blood. The receptors were gathered from a man aged 55 to 69 in good health.

The chain carries TRBV7-2 and TRBJ1-6; D is undetermined. The CDR3 covers 14 residues. Germline V gene data show CDR1 as SGHTA and CDR2 as FQGNSA. V shed 5 bases and J shed 7 bases, with 12 bases lying between them. CDR3 loop: CASSVVVGNSPLHF. The CDR3, as DNA: TGTGCCAGCAGCGTAGTTGTAGGAAATTCACCCCTCCACTTT.

CDR3 bases: TGCGCCAGCAGCTCACAGGGAGGGTTGGATGGCTACACCTTC. It specifies CASSSQGGLDGYTF. The chain carries TRBV5-1 and TRBJ1-2, with D possibly TRBD1 on 6 matching bases. Germline assignment: CDR1 SGHRS and CDR2 YFSETQ. This CDR3 has 14 residues. V lost 3 bases and J lost 6, with 15 bases in between.

J is TRBJ2-5 and V is TRBV12-3 or TRBV12-4; D perhaps matches TRBD2 (6 bases). Near its end, the DNA agrees better with TRBJ2-7, so the J call may be wrong. This CDR3 is built from 16 residues. The CDR3 region has the DNA TGTGCCAGCAGTTTAGGATCCGCGGGGACCCCCTACGAGCAGTACTTC. Translating it yields CASSLGSAGTPYEQYF.

On this clonotype itself: One end of the junction varies from germline; a read error may be responsible. The chain uses TRBV6-6 and TRBJ2-4, with D possibly TRBD2 on 7 matching bases. The CDR3 is 14 residues long. Germline V gives CDR1 MNHNY, CDR2 SVGAGI (reference sequence). Here the CDR3 reads CACSYGQGGGIQYF. DNA for the CDR3: TGTGCCTGCAGTTACGGTCAGGGAGGGGGCATTCAGTACTTC.

V is TRBV5-1 and J is TRBJ2-3; TRBD2 matches 8 bases. Germline CDR1 is SGHRS and CDR2 is YFSETQ. The CDR3 sequence is 16 residues long. Germline trimming cut 2 bases from V and 2 bases from J; bases unmatched to any gene: 7. CDR3 sequence reads: CASSLRSGGSTDTQYF. The CDR3 coding sequence is TGCGCCAGCAGCTTACGAAGCGGGGGCTCCACAGATACGCAGTATTTT.

In its sample, this clonotype was seen a few times. The chain employs TRBV7-2 and TRBJ2-1, with D hard to call. The germline V gene encodes CDR1 SGHTA and CDR2 FQGNSA. Trimming pared 5 bases from V and 7 bases from J, leaving 12 bases between. The CDR3 is 13 residues long. The CDR3 region has the DNA TGTGCCAGCAGCCCCGGAGTGGGGAATGAGCAGTTCTTC. It specifies CASSPGVGNEQFF.

As regards this clonotype: One junction end disagrees with the germline gene, perhaps due to a read error. This rearrangement joins TRBV12-3 or TRBV12-4 to TRBJ2-3; D gene unclear. The CDR3 consists of 13 residues. CDR3 loop: CACSTHGTDTQYF. The CDR3 DNA is TGTGCCTGCAGTACTCATGGGACAGATACGCAGTATTTT.

V is TRBV12-5 and J is TRBJ2-3; 8 positions match TRBD1. Trimming took 5 bases from V and 14 from J; bases not matched to a gene: 15. In germline, CDR1 is LGHNT, CDR2 FRNRAP. The CDR3 runs to 14 residues. The CDR3 DNA follows: TGTGCTAGTGGTCCTCCATCGGGACAGGCGAACTTGTATTTT. As protein: CASGPPSGQANLYF.

CDR3 DNA: TGCGCCAGCAAGGGTACGGCGGGGGGTAGCTCCTACAATGAGCAGTTCTTC. Protein sequence: CASKGTAGGSSYNEQFF. The gene calls are TRBV5-1 and TRBJ2-1, with 8 bases lining up with TRBD2. Germline assignment: CDR1 SGHRS and CDR2 YFSETQ. This CDR3 has 17 residues. V shed 6 bases, J shed 0 bases, and the junction held 11 bases outside the gene matches. The full variable domain, rest sourced from reference TRBV5-1 and TRBJ2-1, is KAGVTQTPRYLIKTRGQQVTLSCSPISGHRSVSWYQQTPGQGLQFLFEYFSETQRNKGNFPGRFSGRQFSNSRSEMNVSTLELGDSALYLCASKGTAGGSSYNEQFFGPGTRLTVL.

The chain couples TRBV4-1 to TRBJ2-7, with 8 bases fitting TRBD1. Germline CDR1 MGHRA, CDR2 YSYEKL. V shed 4 bases, J shed 3 bases, and the junction held 5 bases outside the gene matches. The CDR3 sequence is 14 residues long. Here the CDR3 reads CASSPWDRSYEQYF. The CDR3 DNA follows: TGCGCCAGCAGCCCTTGGGACAGGAGCTACGAGCAGTACTTC.

The chain combines TRBV10-3 with TRBJ2-5; a weak D match, TRBD2 (7 bases). This CDR3 region has 15 residues. Germline V lookup: CDR1 ENHRY, CDR2 SYGVKD. Trimming pared 2 bases from V and 1 base from J, leaving 11 bases between. The CDR3 DNA follows: TGTGCCATCAGTGAGAGAGGGGGGGCCCAAGAGACCCAGTACTTC. Amino acid sequence: CAISERGGAQETQYF.

This sequence joins TRBV3-1 and TRBJ2-7, with D tentatively TRBD1 or TRBD2 (7 bases each). V gave up 2 bases and J gave up 7 bases, with 18 bases separating them. Germline V gives CDR1 LGHDT, CDR2 YNNKEL (reference sequence). The CDR3 covers 15 residues. The CDR3 is CASSQQGGSYNEQYF. DNA of the CDR3: TGTGCCAGCAGCCAACAGGGGGGGTCCTACAATGAGCAGTACTTC.

Concerning this clonotype: Relative to the germline gene, one junction end is altered; a read error may explain this. The V call is TRBV7-2, the J call TRBJ2-3, with D perhaps matching TRBD1 or TRBD2 (5 bases each). Germline V gene data show CDR1 as SGHTA and CDR2 as FQGNSA. CDR3 length: 15 amino acids. CDR3 nucleotide sequence: TGTGCCAGCAGCTTGGGGGTTCGGCACACAGATACGCGGTATTTT. Translation: CASSLGVRHTDTRYF. The variable domain in full, with the rest retrieved from reference TRBV7-2 and TRBJ2-3, is GAGVSQSPSNKVTEKGKDVELRCDPISGHTALYWYRQSLGQGLEFLIYFQGNSAPDKSGLPSDRFSAERTGGSVSTLTIQRTQQEDSAVYLCASSLGVRHTDTRYFGPGTRLTVL.

This clonotype was found a few times. The chain has TRBV18 and TRBJ2-1; 12 bases line up with TRBD2. This CDR3 has 16 amino acids. The germline V gene encodes CDR1 KGHSH and CDR2 LQKENI. The V gene end was trimmed by 2 bases and the J gene end by 2 bases; junction bases not matched to a gene: 1. The CDR3 spells CASSPRTSGTYNEQFF. In DNA form, the CDR3 reads TGTGCCAGCTCACCAAGGACTAGCGGGACCTACAATGAGCAGTTCTTC. The full variable domain, in which reference TRBV18 and TRBJ2-1 provide the parts outside the CDR3, is NAGVMQNPRHLVRRRGQEARLRCSPMKGHSHVYWYRQLPEEGLKFMVYLQKENIIDESGMPKERFSAEFPKEGPSILRIQQVVRGDSAAYFCASSPRTSGTYNEQFFGPGTRLTVL.

This clonotype was counted a few times. The gene calls are TRBV29-1 and TRBJ2-1; maybe TRBD2 (6 bases). Germline assignment: CDR1 SQVTM and CDR2 ANQGSEA. Trimming stripped 6 bases from V and 7 bases from J, with 10 bases between. The CDR3 loop spans 11 amino acids. CDR3: CSVLTSNEQFF. The CDR3 nucleotides are TGCAGCGTCTTGACTAGTAATGAGCAGTTCTTC.

CDR3 sequence (DNA): TGTGCCAGCAGGGGGACCCGAGGTATGCAGTACTTC. Translation gives CASRGTRGMQYF. This sequence joins TRBV12-3 or TRBV12-4 and TRBJ2-5; D assignment may be TRBD1 or TRBD2 (5 bases each). This CDR3 comprises 12 residues. V was cut by 6 bases and J by 11 bases, with 16 bases left in between.

The V gene is TRBV19, the J gene TRBJ2-5; 8 nucleotides match TRBD2. The CDR3 extends over 14 amino acids. The V gene end was trimmed by 5 bases and the J gene end by 11 bases; junction bases not matched to a gene: 13. CDR1 is LNHDA, CDR2 SQIVND, per germline (reference sequence). The CDR3 DNA is TGTGCCAGTAGTCGGGGCGGGGGGTCCCATGAGCAGTACTTC. Its translation: CASSRGGGSHEQYF.

V gene TRBV9 combines with J gene TRBJ2-3; 9 bases agree with TRBD2. Germline V gene data show CDR1 as SGDLS and CDR2 as YYNGEE. The CDR3 is 19 amino acids. V was pared by 0 bases and J by 0 bases, with 11 bases of the junction left unmatched. CDR3 DNA sequence: TGTGCCAGCAGCGTAGAAGGGACTAGCTGTGCGACTAGCACAGATACGCAGTATTTT. This encodes CASSVEGTSCATSTDTQYF.

The rearrangement joins TRBV7-9 to TRBJ2-4; D might be TRBD1 (6 bases). The CDR3 is 15 residues long. Trimming shortened V by 4 bases and J by 2 bases, and 12 bases separated the two germline ends. The V gene's germline CDR1 is SEHNR and CDR2 FQNEAQ (reference sequence). The DNA of the CDR3 is TGTGCCAGCAGCTCAGGGGTTGGAACCAAAAACATTCAGTACTTC. Protein sequence: CASSSGVGTKNIQYF. The entire variable domain, with the rest obtained from reference TRBV7-9 and TRBJ2-4, is as follows: DTGVSQNPRHKITKRGQNVTFRCDPISEHNRLYWYRQTLGQGPEFLTYFQNEAQLEKSRLLSDRFSAERPKGSFSTLEIQRTEQGDSAMYLCASSSGVGTKNIQYFGAGTRLSVL.

The gene calls are TRBV9 and TRBJ2-1; 9 bases are shared with TRBD2. The length of the CDR3 is 15 residues. With 0 bases clipped from V and 9 bases from J, the junction kept 7 bases outside the gene matches. From germline, CDR1 is SGDLS and CDR2 YYNGEE. DNA for the CDR3: TGTGCCAGCAGCGTAGCTAGTCTAGCGGGGTCTGAGCAGTTCTTC. Translation gives CASSVASLAGSEQFF.

This clonotype showed up just once. In nucleotides, the CDR3 is TGTGCCAGCATCCGCGGGACAGGGGGCATAGGCTATGGCTACACCTTC. Translation: CASIRGTGGIGYGYTF. The V gene is TRBV2, the J gene TRBJ1-2; 12 bases fit TRBD1. The CDR3 is made up of 16 amino acids. Germline CDR1 SNHLY, CDR2 FYNNEI. Germline trimming cut 7 bases from V and 4 bases from J; bases unmatched to any gene: 10.

V and J are TRBV20-1 and TRBJ2-7; tentative D call: TRBD2 (6 bases). The germline gives CDR1 DFQATT, CDR2 SNEGSKA (reference sequence). The CDR3 is 16 residues long. V was trimmed by 3 bases and J by 1 base, leaving 19 bases between them. The CDR3 reads CSASGPGVAGSYEQYF. The CDR3 nucleotides are TGCAGTGCTAGCGGGCCGGGGGTCGCTGGGTCCTACGAGCAGTACTTC.

This clonotype was seen a few times. The chain links TRBV29-1 to TRBJ1-4; 9 nucleotides line up with TRBD1. CDR3 length: 14 amino acids. V shed 6 bases and J 6 bases; nucleotides not matched to a gene: 8. Germline V gives CDR1 SQVTM, CDR2 ANQGSEA. Here the CDR3 reads CSVSSGTGYEKLFF. The CDR3 DNA reads TGCAGCGTGAGCTCCGGGACAGGGTATGAAAAACTGTTTTTT.

The chain employs TRBV5-1 and TRBJ1-5, with D possibly matching TRBD1 (5 bases). Germline V CDR1 and CDR2: SGHRS, YFSETQ. V was cut by 0 bases and J by 1 base, with 5 bases left in between. The CDR3 is made up of 14 amino acids. The CDR3 coding sequence is TGCGCCAGCAGCTTGGAGGGGAGCAATCAGCCCCAGCATTTT. Protein: CASSLEGSNQPQHF.

The CDR3: CASSIGTVNEKLFF. The CDR3 DNA follows: TGCGCCAGCAGCATCGGGACAGTTAATGAAAAACTGTTTTTT. The chain combines TRBV5-1 with TRBJ1-4; 7 bases are shared with TRBD1. This CDR3 contains 14 residues. The germline gives CDR1 SGHRS, CDR2 YFSETQ. The V segment lost 4 bases and the J segment 4 bases; nucleotides outside the gene matches: 4.

In DNA, the CDR3 is TGTGCCAGCAGCTTCGGACTAGCGGGTTCTTCAACGTTGCAGTATTTT. Amino acids: CASSFGLAGSSTLQYF. The rearrangement joins TRBV7-2 to TRBJ2-3; 11 bases line up with TRBD2. There are 16 residues in the CDR3. V was pared by 3 bases and J by 11 bases, with 13 bases of the junction left unmatched. CDR1 and CDR2 from the germline V gene are SGHTA and FQGNSA.

This clonotype was counted a few times. This chain links TRBV12-3 or TRBV12-4 with TRBJ2-7; D gene unclear. The CDR3 runs 15 residues. Between the trimmed V and J ends, which lost 5 bases and 0 bases, there was a span of 14 bases. The CDR3 reads CASSPRGGSSYEQYF. CDR3 in DNA: TGTGCCAGCAGTCCCCGAGGCGGCAGCTCCTACGAGCAGTACTTC.

V usage is TRBV20-1 and J usage is TRBJ2-7; D is ambiguous. Looked up from germline, CDR1 is DFQATT and CDR2 is SNEGSKA (reference sequence). The CDR3 is 13 amino acids. V was trimmed by 5 bases and J by 4 bases, leaving 15 bases between them. The CDR3 DNA follows: TGCAGTGCTGAGGCGGACGGAGCTTACGAGCAGTACTTC. Translation gives CSAEADGAYEQYF.

In its sample, this clonotype was seen a few times. The V call is TRBV20-1, the J call TRBJ2-5; a weak D match, TRBD1 (5 bases). The CDR3 runs 13 residues. Germline lookup yields CDR1 DFQATT and CDR2 SNEGSKA (reference sequence). The V gene lost 5 bases and the J gene lost 1 base, with 11 bases spanning the gap. CDR3 DNA: TGCAGTGCTTCCGGACACTCCCAAGAGACCCAGTACTTC. Its translation is CSASGHSQETQYF.

This clonotype was seen a single time. DNA of the CDR3: TGTGCCATCAGTGAGTCGAGACAGGGGCGGCCACCCCTCCACTTT. Protein: CAISESRQGRPPLHF. This chain connects TRBV10-3 to TRBJ1-6; 8 positions agree with TRBD1. Germline trimming cut 0 bases from V and 11 bases from J; bases unmatched to any gene: 6. CDR1 and CDR2 from the germline V gene are ENHRY and SYGVKD. This CDR3 is built from 15 residues.

The count of this clonotype is one. The chain is built from TRBV7-8 and TRBJ1-1; D remains ambiguous. Trimming cost V 6 bases and J 1 base, with 12 bases left between them. CDR1 and CDR2 (germline): SGHVS, FQNEAQ. The CDR3 contains 14 residues. Here the CDR3 DNA reads TGTGCCAGCAGACCGATAAAGGAGAACACTGAAGCTTTCTTT. Translating gives CASRPIKENTEAFF. The variable domain in full, completed from reference TRBV7-8 and TRBJ1-1, reads GAGVSQSPRYKVAKRGQDVALRCDPISGHVSLFWYQQALGQGPEFLTYFQNEAQLDKSGLPSDRFFAERPEGSVSTLKIQRTQQEDSAVYLCASRPIKENTEAFFGQGTRLTVV.

This chain joins TRBV9 and TRBJ2-1; D may match TRBD1 or TRBD2 (6 bases each). The CDR3 is 17 amino acids. Germline V lookup: CDR1 SGDLS, CDR2 YYNGEE. V was clipped by 0 bases and J by 0 bases, with 13 bases between them. The CDR3 sequence is CASSVVSGASSYNEQFF. CDR3 DNA sequence: TGTGCCAGCAGCGTAGTGTCGGGGGCGAGCTCCTACAATGAGCAGTTCTTC.